This T cell receptor beta chain was sequenced in a study of shared clonotypes between healthy human individuals (dated by TCRdb to 2020 to 2021). Study-wide context: The cohort comprised a couple of women and a few men aged 18 to 49 years. For each donor, CD4 naive and CD4 memory were each run on three plates, CD8 naive on two plates, and CD8 memory on one plate. To estimate repertoire size and how much clonotypes are shared between individuals, the study performed deep sequencing of blood TCR repertoires from five healthy adults. Different laboratories and diverse techniques were used to prepare libraries and sequence TCR repertoires, to increase sequencing depth and limit assay-specific biases. Per donor, leukapheresis produced somewhere between about 0.9 and 9 billion PBMCs. The investigation overall reported the following: Larger estimated clonotype richness was generally found for naive subsets than for memory subsets. Based on pairwise subsampling, the degree of clonotype sharing among donors was expected to be affected by sequencing depth. Sampling was limited to blood, and TCR repertoires in tissue likely differ from TCR repertoires in blood. When four donors were compared, the shared fraction of clonotypes was 5% to 6.5% for naive CD4, 3.5% for naive CD8, about 2.4% for memory CD4, and 0.35% to 0.4% for memory CD8. Because the study included only a small number of donors, the genetic and exposure-history diversity represented was limited. Compared with non-shared clonotypes, the clonotypes found in all four sorted-subset donors had higher generation probabilities. Incomplete sequencing was indicated by rarefaction of sorted-subset datasets, despite the large sequencing depth.

Using the deep immunoSEQ assay, multiplex PCR amplified TCR CDR3 regions from genomic DNA. Genomic DNA extracted from each cell subset was distributed evenly over all wells of several immunoSEQ 96-well plates, and each plate served as one replicate. Each replicate PCR for sorted subsets received about 200 ng genomic DNA, equal to about 30,000 T cell genomes. Purified libraries were measured with a Qubit 3.0 fluorometer, size-checked on a Bioanalyzer 2100, and measured again with the KAPA Library Quantification kit. Every immunoSEQ 96-well plate was sequenced on a separate single-read 150-cycle Illumina NextSeq 550 flow cell. On the authors' methods: The immunoSEQ output contained only junctional sequences without quality scores, so filtering could not match that applied to full-length reads. To assign V/J genes and CDR3, sequences were annotated against IMGT germline references using PyIR, a Python wrapper for IgBLAST v1.9. Any read was removed if the V/J assignment was weak (E-value above 1e-6), the CDR3 was missing, or the read contained stop codons, out-of-frame junctions, or ambiguous translated residues. V3J clonotypes were defined as sequences sharing an identical inferred V gene, J gene, and CDR3 amino acid sequence. Percentage overlap between repertoires was computed as shared unique clonotypes divided by the size of the smaller repertoire. Repertoire richness was assessed with RTK rarefaction, the Chao1 estimator, and Recon v2.1 estimates of unobserved clonotypes. For all TCRbeta clonotypes obtained by the gDNA method from four donors, generation probabilities were computed with OLGA. TCRdb provides this immuneACCESS table in a form limited to in-frame rearrangements. Some clones are lacking; in checked studies, under half of them reflect an unresolved V gene, and why the rest are absent is not known. V, J and clone size are those of that table, while D and trimming were read from the DNA. The sample contains some 1.5 million clones, roughly 96% of them found a single time. The top ten clonotypes cover roughly 1.2% of the sample.

Donors were healthy HIV-negative adults with no recently reported acute infections or vaccinations. Every donor was a Caucasian adult residing in Nashville, Tennessee, USA. CD4+ T cells were enriched through magnetic negative selection, after which naive cells were positively selected on CD45RA and the remaining negative fraction served as the memory subset. After blood collection by leukapheresis, PBMCs were isolated using Ficoll-Histopaque density gradient centrifugation and then cryopreserved in the vapor phase of liquid nitrogen. Purity and quantity of every magnetically sorted T cell population were checked by analytical flow cytometry. Genomic DNA was isolated from every sorted fraction and measured by UV absorbance on a Nanodrop 2000c. A remark on this clone: Its antigen remains unidentified. Nothing much larger sits one base from this clone, and base qualities are not available.

Sequencing was done on a sample of naive CD4+ T cells sorted from blood. The sample's cell subset or site, from its label and the paper: CD45RA+ positively selected. The sequence was obtained from a young man in good health.

The CDR3 loop reads CASSRIAGTTGELFF. The nucleotide sequence is TGTGCCAGTAGTAGGATAGCGGGAACCACCGGGGAGCTGTTTTTT. This sequence uses TRBV19 and TRBJ2-2; 8 junctional bases match TRBD2. V loses 4 bases at its end and J loses 4 bases; junction bases beyond the gene matches: 5. From the cysteine up to the phenylalanine, the CDR3 has a length of 15 residues. The kept DNA is CDR3 alone, 45 bases in frame from the first base. The germline V gene (reference sequence) sets CDR1 to LNHDA and CDR2 to SQIVND.